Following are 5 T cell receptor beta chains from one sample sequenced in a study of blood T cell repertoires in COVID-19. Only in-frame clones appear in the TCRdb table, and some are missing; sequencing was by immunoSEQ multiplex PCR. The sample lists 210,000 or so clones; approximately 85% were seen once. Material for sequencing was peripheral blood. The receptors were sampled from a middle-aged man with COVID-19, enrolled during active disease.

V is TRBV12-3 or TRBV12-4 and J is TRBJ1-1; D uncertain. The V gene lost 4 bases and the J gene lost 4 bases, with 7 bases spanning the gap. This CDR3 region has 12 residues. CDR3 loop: CASSYGPTEAFF. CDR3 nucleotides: TGTGCCAGCAGTTATGGGCCCACTGAAGCTTTCTTT.

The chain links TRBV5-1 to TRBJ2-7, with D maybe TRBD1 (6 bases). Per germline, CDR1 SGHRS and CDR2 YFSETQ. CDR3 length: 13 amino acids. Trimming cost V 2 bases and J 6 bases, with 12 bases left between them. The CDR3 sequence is CASSFITGPEQYF. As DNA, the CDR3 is TGCGCCAGCAGCTTTATTACAGGGCCCGAGCAGTACTTC.

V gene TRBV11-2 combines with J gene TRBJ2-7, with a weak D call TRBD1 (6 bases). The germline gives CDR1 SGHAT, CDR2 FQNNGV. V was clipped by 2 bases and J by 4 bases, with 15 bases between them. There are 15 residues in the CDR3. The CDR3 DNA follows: TGTGCCAGCAGCTTAAGTCCAGGGGCCCTGTACGAGCAGTACTTC. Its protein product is CASSLSPGALYEQYF.

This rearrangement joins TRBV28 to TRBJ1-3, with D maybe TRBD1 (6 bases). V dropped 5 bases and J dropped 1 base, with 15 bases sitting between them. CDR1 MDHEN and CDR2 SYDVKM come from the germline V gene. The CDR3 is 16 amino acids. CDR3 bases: TGTGCCAGCAGTCCCCCAGGGGAACGGTCTGGAAACACCATATATTTT. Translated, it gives CASSPPGERSGNTIYF. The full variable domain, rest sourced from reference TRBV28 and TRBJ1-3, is DVKVTQSSRYLVKRTGEKVFLECVQDMDHENMFWYRQDPGLGLRLIYFSYDVKMKEKGDIPEGYSVSREKKERFSLILESASTNQTSMYLCASSPPGERSGNTIYFGEGSWLTVV.

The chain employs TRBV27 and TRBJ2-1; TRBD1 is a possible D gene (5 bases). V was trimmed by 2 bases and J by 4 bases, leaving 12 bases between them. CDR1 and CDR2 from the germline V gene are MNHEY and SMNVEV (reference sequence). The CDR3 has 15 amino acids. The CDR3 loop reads CASSLRGLEYNEQFF. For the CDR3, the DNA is TGTGCCAGCAGTTTAAGGGGTCTGGAATACAATGAGCAGTTCTTC.